This TCR beta chain was documented in a study of T cells after yellow fever vaccination. Study-wide context: Where fractions had low cell numbers, libraries were prepared from them with the SMART-Seq v4 Ultra Low Input RNA kit. Findings and limits, study-wide: Booster sampling recovered most clones from primary vaccination (96% CD4, approximately 88% CD8). Abundant clonotypes from the bulk population could contaminate FACS-sorted repertoires.

This clonotype was seen only once. Its antigen remains unidentified. CDR3 size: 15 residues. V was pared by 4 bases and J by 8 bases, with 19 bases between. Germline V gene data show CDR1 as KGHDR and CDR2 as SFDVKD. UMIs and a universal primer site were added when TCR cDNA was made by 5'RACE template switching. TCRdb re-analysed the 5' RACE reads in MiXCR, keeping a single row per CDR3 protein. The table records just under 600,000 distinct CDR3 sequences, roughly 13% of them present only once. The sequences come from PBMCs, collected on the day of the yellow fever booster vaccination. The chain has TRBV24-1 and TRBJ1-2; D is unclear. The sequence derives from a man younger than 40 who received the YFV17D yellow fever vaccine. The CDR3 loop is CATSDLGSGAEGYTF. The DNA of the CDR3 is TGTGCCACCAGTGACCTCGGGTCGGGCGCGGAAGGCTACACCTTC.